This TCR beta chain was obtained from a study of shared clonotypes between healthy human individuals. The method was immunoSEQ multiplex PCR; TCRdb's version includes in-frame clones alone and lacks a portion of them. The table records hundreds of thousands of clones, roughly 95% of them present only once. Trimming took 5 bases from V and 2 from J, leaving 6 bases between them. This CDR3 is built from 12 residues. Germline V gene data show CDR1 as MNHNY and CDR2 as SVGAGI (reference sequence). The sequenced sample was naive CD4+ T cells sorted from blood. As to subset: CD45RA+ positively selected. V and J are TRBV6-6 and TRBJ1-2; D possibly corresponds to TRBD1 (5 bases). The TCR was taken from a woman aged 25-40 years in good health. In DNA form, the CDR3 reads TGTGCCAGCAGTGAGGGGAACTATGGCTACACCTTC. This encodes CASSEGNYGYTF.